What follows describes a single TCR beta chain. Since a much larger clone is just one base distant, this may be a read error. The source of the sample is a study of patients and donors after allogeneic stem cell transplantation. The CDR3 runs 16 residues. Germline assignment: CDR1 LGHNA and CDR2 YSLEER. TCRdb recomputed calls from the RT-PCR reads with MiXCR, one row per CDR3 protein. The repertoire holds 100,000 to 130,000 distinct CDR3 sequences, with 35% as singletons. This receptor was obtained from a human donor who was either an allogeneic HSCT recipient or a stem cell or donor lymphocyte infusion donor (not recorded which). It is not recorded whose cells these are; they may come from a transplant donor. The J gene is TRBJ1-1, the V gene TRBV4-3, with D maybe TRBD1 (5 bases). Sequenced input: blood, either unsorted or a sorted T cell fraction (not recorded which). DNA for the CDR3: TGCGCCAGCAGCCCCTCCAGTCTGGGGCCAAGCACTGAAGCTATCTTT. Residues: CASSPSSLGPSTEAIF.